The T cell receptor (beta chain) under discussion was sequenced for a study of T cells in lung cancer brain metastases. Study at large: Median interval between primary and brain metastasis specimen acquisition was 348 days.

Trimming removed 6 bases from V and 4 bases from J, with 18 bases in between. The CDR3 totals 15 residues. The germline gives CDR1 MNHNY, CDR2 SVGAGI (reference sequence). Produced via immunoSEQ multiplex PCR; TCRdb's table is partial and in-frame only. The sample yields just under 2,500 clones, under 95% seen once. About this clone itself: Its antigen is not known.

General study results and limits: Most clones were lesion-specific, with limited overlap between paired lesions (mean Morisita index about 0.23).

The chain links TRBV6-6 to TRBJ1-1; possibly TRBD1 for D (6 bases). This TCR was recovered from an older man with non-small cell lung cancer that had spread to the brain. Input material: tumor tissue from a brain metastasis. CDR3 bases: TGTGCCAGCAGCCCCGGGGGCAGGCAAAGCACTGAAGCTTTCTTT. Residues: CASSPGGRQSTEAFF.